The T cell receptor (beta chain) under discussion was sequenced for a study of blood T cell repertoires in COVID-19. For the study at large: The origin of the acute and convalescent COVID-19 samples was the United States, Italy and Spain. T cells, B-cell-depleted T cells, or PBMCs provided the cDNA or gDNA that served as material.

Per the germline V gene, CDR1 is LNHDA and CDR2 is SQIVND (reference sequence). Trimming shortened V by 10 bases and J by 5 bases, and 20 bases separated the two germline ends. The CDR3 is 14 amino acids. The authors' processing: Estimated nucleated cell counts came from reference gene primer amplification. The repertoire was sequenced with immunoSEQ multiplex PCR; TCRdb's copy has only in-frame clones and lacks some. That table furnishes V, J and clone size, whereas the DNA furnished D and trimming. In the table there are tens of thousands of clones, roughly 80% of which are singletons. The TCR originated in a man aged 50-59 years with active or convalescent COVID-19. The gene calls are TRBV19 and TRBJ1-1; the D gene is possibly TRBD1 (6 bases). Sequenced input: peripheral blood. The CDR3 DNA sequence: TGTGCCACCCTTACACAGGGAAGGGGTACTGAAGCTTTCTTT. Amino acids: CATLTQGRGTEAFF.